The rows below give T cell receptor beta chains drawn from one sample of a study of blood T cells in healthy people across ages. A single record per CDR3 protein comes from TCRdb applying MiXCR to the 5' RACE reads. The sample carries roughly 800,000 distinct CDR3 sequences, roughly 25% recorded once. This sample also belongs to another study, concerning T cells of mothers and their children.

Input material: blood. The receptors originated from a boy aged 10-17 years in good health. Each CDR3 is given with its conserved first and last residue. Fields, in order: J gene, clone size, V gene, D gene, CDR3 DNA, CDR3 protein. The D gene is left open where the match is weak. Not all rows give a size; the values are once, few, many and, for expanded clones, a class.

TRBJ2-7 | - | TRBV28 | - | TGTGCCAGCAGCCGTCCCCCGGGACTCCGTTCCTACGAGCAGTACTTC | CASSRPPGLRSYEQYF
TRBJ2-3 | - | TRBV28 | - | TGTGCCAGCAGTTTAACGGGATCACGGAGAGATACGCAGTATTTT | CASSLTGSRRDTQYF
TRBJ2-1 | few | TRBV4-1 | - | TGCGCCAGCAGCCAAGGGAGAGGAGGGAGGCGCAATGAGCAGTTCTTC | CASSQGRGGRRNEQFF
TRBJ2-5 | once | TRBV5-1 | - | TGCGCCAGCAGCTTGTCTGGGCCCCCCCAAGAGACCCAGTACTTC | CASSLSGPPQETQYF
TRBJ1-5 | - | TRBV28 | - | TGTGCCAGCAGTTTATGGGTCGGACCTTATAGCAATCAGCCCCAGCATTTT | CASSLWVGPYSNQPQHF
TRBJ2-5 | few | TRBV7-9 | TRBD2 | TGTGCCAGCAGCCCAATTGCCGGTTGGCTAGCGGGAGCTGGGACCCAGTACTTC | CASSPIAGWLAGAGTQYF
TRBJ1-2 | few | TRBV27 | - | TGTGCCAGCAGTCCCACAGGGCCCTATGGCTACACCTTC | CASSPTGPYGYTF
TRBJ1-2 | - | TRBV11-2 | - | TGTGCCAGCAGCTCGGACAAATCTAACTATGGCTACACCTTC | CASSSDKSNYGYTF
TRBJ1-2 | once | TRBV28 | - | TGTGCCACCCGATTGGGGCAGCTCTATGGCTACACCTTC | CATRLGQLYGYTF
TRBJ1-5 | few | TRBV28 | - | TGTGCCAGCAGTTTATTAGTTTCGTATAGCAATCAGCCCCAGCATTTT | CASSLLVSYSNQPQHF
TRBJ1-4 | few | TRBV3-1 | - | TGTGCCAGCAGCCAAGGTTGGGACGGACGGGGTGAAAAACTGTTTTTT | CASSQGWDGRGEKLFF
TRBJ2-6 | - | TRBV10-3 | - | TGTGCCATCAGTGAGTCGGGGGGCGCCTCTGGGGCCAACGTCCTGACTTTC | CAISESGGASGANVLTF
TRBJ2-1 | - | TRBV20-1 | - | TGCAGTGCTAGAGATCCCCGGAAGTCGGATGAGCAGTTCTTC | CSARDPRKSDEQFF
TRBJ1-2 | few | TRBV5-1 | - | TGCGCCAGCAGCTTGGGACAGACCTCGATTGGCTACACCTTC | CASSLGQTSIGYTF
TRBJ2-6 | - | TRBV5-1 | TRBD2 | TGCGCCAGCAGCTTGGTTGGCGGGAGCCCTGGGGCCAACCTCCTGACTTTC | CASSLVGGSPGANLLTF
TRBJ2-5 | - | TRBV20-1 | - | TGCAGTGCTAGATCGGGTCAGGTCCAAACCGGAGAGCAGTACTTC | CSARSGQVQTGEQYF
TRBJ2-7 | - | TRBV12-3/TRBV12-4 | - | TGTGCCAGCAGAATCGGGGCAGGCGGTTCCCGCGAGCAGTACTTC | CASRIGAGGSREQYF
TRBJ2-1 | - | TRBV7-9 | TRBD2 | TGTGTCAGCAGCTTCCTACTAGCGGGCATCAATGAGCAGTTCTTC | CVSSFLLAGINEQFF
TRBJ2-7 | few | TRBV6-1 | TRBD2 | TGTGCCAGCAGCGTCCGGGACTACTCCCTGAAGGAGCAGTACTTC | CASSVRDYSLKEQYF
TRBJ2-5 | - | TRBV28 | - | TGTGCCAGCAGTTTATCGTCAGGGTTGAGGGAGCAGTACTTC | CASSLSSGLREQYF
TRBJ2-1 | - | TRBV7-6 | TRBD1 | TGTGCCAGCAGCAACCGAGACAGGGCCGATGAGCAGTTCTTC | CASSNRDRADEQFF
TRBJ1-1 | - | TRBV20-1 | TRBD1 | TGCAGTGCTAGAGGGGACAGGGATGAAGCTTTCTTT | CSARGDRDEAFF
TRBJ2-7 | many | TRBV5-6 | TRBD1 | TGTGCCAGCAGCTTCCGGGACAGAGACTACGAGCAGTACTTC | CASSFRDRDYEQYF
TRBJ2-7 | few | TRBV10-3 | - | TGTGCCATCGGAGGGGAGGCGCCCTACGAGCAGTACTTC | CAIGGEAPYEQYF
TRBJ2-3 | few | TRBV5-1 | TRBD2 | TGCGCCAGCAGCTTGGCCAGGACTAGCGGGAGGGCCGCCACAGATACGCAGTATTTT | CASSLARTSGRAATDTQYF
TRBJ2-7 | - | TRBV9 | TRBD1 | TGTGCCAGCAGCCATGGGGACAGGTCCGCCTACGAGCAGTACTTC | CASSHGDRSAYEQYF
TRBJ2-3 | - | TRBV2 | TRBD2 | TGTGCCAGCAGTGGTTTAGCGGGAGCGGTAGATACGCAGTATTTT | CASSGLAGAVDTQYF
TRBJ2-1 | few | TRBV7-9 | - | TGTGCCAGCAGCCCGGCAGTGGCGCAGAATGAGCAGTTCTTC | CASSPAVAQNEQFF